The clone carrying this T cell receptor beta chain turned up a few times. Its antigen remains unknown. Investigators reverse transcribed all isolated RNA, so they sequenced expressed TCRB transcripts. Assay: immunoSEQ multiplex PCR; the TCRdb copy retains only in-frame clones and omits some. Of 250,000 to 300,000 clones in the sample, around 15% are singletons; the top ten hold 0.017%. The sample belongs to a study of beta chain features in type 1 diabetes. Findings and caveats of the study: No resolution was reached here on whether HLA type influences TCRB rearrangement. There was a possibility that cDNA sequencing over-represented cells with high TCR expression. Across all four CD4+ subsets, people with type 1 diabetes showed modestly shorter TCRB CDR3s. When VDJ junctions were examined, type 1 diabetes patients showed fewer insertions and more deletions.

Sorting of CD4+ naive, central memory, regulatory and stem cell-like memory cells was performed via CD45RO/CCR7/CD25/CD127/CD95/CD27. What was sequenced was naive CD4+ T cells from blood. This sequence was found in a man aged 30 to 39 with type 1 diabetes.

CDR3 sequence: CASQDYLNYGYTF. The CDR3 DNA is TGTGCCAGTCAGGACTACCTTAACTATGGCTACACCTTC. The chain uses TRBV19 and TRBJ1-2; no clear D. Germline loops: CDR1 LNHDA, CDR2 SQIVND (reference sequence). This CDR3 region has 13 residues. Trimming removed 8 bases from V and 1 base from J, with 11 bases in between.